The following is a TCR beta chain sequence with its context. This sample is part of a study of blood T cell repertoires in COVID-19. Study as a whole: Some COVID-19 samples were acute and others convalescent; all came from the United States, Italy and Spain. The analysed material was cDNA or gDNA that came from T cells, B-cell-depleted T cells, or PBMCs.

Original processing notes: Nucleated cell counts were estimated from reference gene primer amplification. This table comes from immunoSEQ multiplex PCR, and its TCRdb copy is limited to in-frame clones, with some not included. V, J and clone size are taken as reported in that table, and D and trimming were inferred from the DNA itself. This sample yields 150,000 or so clones, of which roughly four fifths are seen a single time; around 9.5% belongs to the top ten. The V end was cut by 8 bases, the J end by 3 bases, with 8 bases between. The CDR3 loop spans 13 amino acids. Per germline, CDR1 LNHDA and CDR2 SQIVND (reference sequence).

Sequencing input: peripheral blood. This TCR derives from a woman between 45 and 60 years old with active or convalescent COVID-19. The chain has TRBV19 and TRBJ1-6; TRBD1 is a possible D gene (6 bases). The CDR3 DNA reads as TGTGCCAGTGGGGGCAGCTATAATTCACCCCTCCACTTT. It is translated as CASGGSYNSPLHF.